This T cell receptor beta chain was captured in a study of vaccination effects on CD4 cells after COVID-19. As for the study in general: Two convalescent patients each provided a sample, at 16 days and at one week before vaccination.

Antigen-specific CD4+ T cells were expanded (with viral peptide pools) by the ViraFEST assay ahead of sequencing. It was after more than nine days of culture that CD4+ T cells were isolated. This individual tested PCR-positive for SARS-CoV-2 infection between March and December 2020. A note on this clone: Its target is not known.

Trimming stripped 6 bases from V and 3 bases from J, with 12 bases between. This CDR3 contains 13 residues. CDR1 is MNHEY, CDR2 SVGEGT, per germline. The assay was immunoSEQ multiplex PCR, and TCRdb's table has in-frame clones only and misses some. This sample has tens of thousands of clones, with 55% to 75% found just once. This chain joins TRBV6-2 or TRBV6-3 and TRBJ2-7; D possibly uses TRBD1 or TRBD2 (5 bases each). The material was CD4+ T cells from PBMCs cultured with HCoV-NL63 spike peptides, obtained before COVID-19 vaccination. The source of this sequence is a human donor who had a prior SARS-CoV-2 infection. Here the CDR3 reads CASSPWDGYEQYF. Here the CDR3 DNA reads TGTGCCAGCAGCCCATGGGACGGCTACGAGCAGTACTTC.